This TCR beta chain was identified during a study of cytomegalovirus exposure and HLA in healthy donors. The CDR3 runs 14 residues. V was shortened by 3 bases and J by 0 bases, with 8 bases between the two germline ends. CDR1 is MNHEY and CDR2 is SMNVEV in the germline V gene (reference sequence). The PCR had 60 Vbeta and 13 Jbeta primers. Method: immunoSEQ multiplex PCR; TCRdb's copy keeps in-frame clones and lacks some. The sample holds approximately 100,000 clones; approximately 70% are singletons and the top ten take less than 4.5%. The specimen sequenced was PBMCs. This sequence joins TRBV27 and TRBJ1-1; TRBD1 is a possible D gene (6 bases). The origin of this receptor is a man aged 25 to 40 in good health and CMV-seropositive. Here the CDR3 DNA reads TGTGCCAGCAGTTTTAACAGGGTGAACACTGAAGCTTTCTTT. The encoded protein is CASSFNRVNTEAFF.